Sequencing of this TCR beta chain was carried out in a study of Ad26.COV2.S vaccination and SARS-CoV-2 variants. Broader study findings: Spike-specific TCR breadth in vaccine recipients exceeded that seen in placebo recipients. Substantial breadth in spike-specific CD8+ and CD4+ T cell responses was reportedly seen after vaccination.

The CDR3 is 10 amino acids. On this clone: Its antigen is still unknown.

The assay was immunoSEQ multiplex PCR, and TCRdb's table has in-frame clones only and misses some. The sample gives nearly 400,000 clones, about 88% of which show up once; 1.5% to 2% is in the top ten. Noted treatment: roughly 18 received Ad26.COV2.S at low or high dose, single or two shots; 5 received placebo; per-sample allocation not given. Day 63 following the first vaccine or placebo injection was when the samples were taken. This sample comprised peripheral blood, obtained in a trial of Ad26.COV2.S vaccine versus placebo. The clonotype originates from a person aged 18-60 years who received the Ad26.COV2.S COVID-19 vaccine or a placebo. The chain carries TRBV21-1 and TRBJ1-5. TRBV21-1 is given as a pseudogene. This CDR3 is CASRNQPQHF. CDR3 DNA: TGTGCCAGCAGGAATCAGCCCCAGCATTTT.